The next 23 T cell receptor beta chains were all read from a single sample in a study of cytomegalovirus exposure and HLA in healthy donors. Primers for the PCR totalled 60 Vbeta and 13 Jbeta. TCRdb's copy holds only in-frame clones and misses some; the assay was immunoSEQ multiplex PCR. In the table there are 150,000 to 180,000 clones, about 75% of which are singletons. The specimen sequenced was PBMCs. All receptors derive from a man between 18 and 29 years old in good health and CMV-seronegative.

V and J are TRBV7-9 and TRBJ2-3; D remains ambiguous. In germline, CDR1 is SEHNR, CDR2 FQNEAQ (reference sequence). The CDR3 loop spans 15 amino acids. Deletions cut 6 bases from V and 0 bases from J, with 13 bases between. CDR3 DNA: TGTGCCAGCAGTTTTGTTGCGACTAGCACAGATACGCAGTATTTT. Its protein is CASSFVATSTDTQYF.

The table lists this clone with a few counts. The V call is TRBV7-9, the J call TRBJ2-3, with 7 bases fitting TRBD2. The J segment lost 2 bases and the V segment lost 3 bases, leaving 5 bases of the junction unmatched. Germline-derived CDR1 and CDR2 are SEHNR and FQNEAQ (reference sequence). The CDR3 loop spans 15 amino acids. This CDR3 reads CASSFRAGNTDTQYF. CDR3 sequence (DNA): TGTGCCAGCAGCTTTAGAGCGGGAAACACAGATACGCAGTATTTT.

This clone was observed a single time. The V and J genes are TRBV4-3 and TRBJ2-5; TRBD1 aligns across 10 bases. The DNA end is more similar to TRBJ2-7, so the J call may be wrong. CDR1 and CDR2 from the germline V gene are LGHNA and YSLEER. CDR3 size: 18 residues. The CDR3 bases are TGCGCCAGCAGCCAAGATTCGACTGGACAGGGGGGTATCTACGAGCAGTACTTC. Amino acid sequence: CASSQDSTGQGGIYEQYF.

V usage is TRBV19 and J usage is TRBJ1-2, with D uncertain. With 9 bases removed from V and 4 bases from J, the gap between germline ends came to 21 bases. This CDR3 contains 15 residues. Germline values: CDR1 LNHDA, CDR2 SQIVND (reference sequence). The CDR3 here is CASQPGVRGSYGYTF. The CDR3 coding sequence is TGTGCCAGCCAGCCCGGGGTTCGGGGTAGCTATGGCTACACCTTC. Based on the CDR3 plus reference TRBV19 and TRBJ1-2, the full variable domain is DGGITQSPKYLFRKEGQNVTLSCEQNLNHDAMYWYRQDPGQGLRLIYYSQIVNDFQKGDIAEGYSVSREKKESFPLTVTSAQKNPTAFYLCASQPGVRGSYGYTFGSGTRLTVV.

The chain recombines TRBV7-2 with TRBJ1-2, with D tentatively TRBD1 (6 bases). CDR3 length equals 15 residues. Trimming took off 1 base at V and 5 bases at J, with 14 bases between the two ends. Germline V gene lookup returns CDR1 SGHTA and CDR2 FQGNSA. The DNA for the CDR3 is TGTGCCAGCAGCTTAGTCGAGGGGGTAGGGTATGGCTACACCTTC. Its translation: CASSLVEGVGYGYTF.

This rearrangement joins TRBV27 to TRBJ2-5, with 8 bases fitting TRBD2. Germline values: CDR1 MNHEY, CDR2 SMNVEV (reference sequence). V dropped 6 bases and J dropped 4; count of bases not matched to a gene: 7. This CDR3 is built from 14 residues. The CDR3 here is CASRASGRRETQYF. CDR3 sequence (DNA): TGTGCCAGCAGGGCGAGCGGGAGACGAGAGACCCAGTACTTC.

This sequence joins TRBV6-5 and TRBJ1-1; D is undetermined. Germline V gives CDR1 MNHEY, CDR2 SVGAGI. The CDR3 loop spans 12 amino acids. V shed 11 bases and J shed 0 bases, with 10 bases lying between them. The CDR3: CAGSDMNTEAFF. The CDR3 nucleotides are TGTGCCGGCTCAGATATGAACACTGAAGCTTTCTTT.

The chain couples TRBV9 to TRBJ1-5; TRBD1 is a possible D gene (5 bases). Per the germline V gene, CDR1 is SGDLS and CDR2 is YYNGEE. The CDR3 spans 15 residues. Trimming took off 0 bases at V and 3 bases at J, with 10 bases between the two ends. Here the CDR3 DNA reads TGTGCCAGCAGCGTAGGGGCAGGGTACAATCAGCCCCAGCATTTT. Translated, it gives CASSVGAGYNQPQHF.

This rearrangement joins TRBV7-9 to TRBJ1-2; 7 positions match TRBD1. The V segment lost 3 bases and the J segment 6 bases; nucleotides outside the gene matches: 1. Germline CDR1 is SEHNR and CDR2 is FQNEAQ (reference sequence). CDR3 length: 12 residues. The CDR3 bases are TGTGCCAGCAGCTTCGGGACAGATGGCTACACCTTC. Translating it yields CASSFGTDGYTF. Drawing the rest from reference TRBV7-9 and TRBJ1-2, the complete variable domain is DTGVSQNPRHKITKRGQNVTFRCDPISEHNRLYWYRQTLGQGPEFLTYFQNEAQLEKSRLLSDRFSAERPKGSFSTLEIQRTEQGDSAMYLCASSFGTDGYTFGSGTRLTVV.

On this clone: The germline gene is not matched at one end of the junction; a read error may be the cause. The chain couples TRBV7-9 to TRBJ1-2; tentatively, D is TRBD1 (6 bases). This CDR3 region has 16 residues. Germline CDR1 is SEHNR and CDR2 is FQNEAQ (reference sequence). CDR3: CSSSLVDYITTDSPPF. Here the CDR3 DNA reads TGTTCCAGCAGCTTGGTCGACTATATCACTACGGACAGTCCTCCCTTC.

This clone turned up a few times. The CDR3 DNA reads as TGTGCCAGCAGCAACTCCCGGGACACCAAGTCCCAGCATTTT. It encodes CASSNSRDTKSQHF. This chain links TRBV7-2 with TRBJ1-5; TRBD1 might be the D (6 bases). With 5 bases removed from V and 11 bases from J, the gap between germline ends came to 19 bases. Germline CDR1 is SGHTA and CDR2 is FQGNSA. The CDR3 is 14 residues long.

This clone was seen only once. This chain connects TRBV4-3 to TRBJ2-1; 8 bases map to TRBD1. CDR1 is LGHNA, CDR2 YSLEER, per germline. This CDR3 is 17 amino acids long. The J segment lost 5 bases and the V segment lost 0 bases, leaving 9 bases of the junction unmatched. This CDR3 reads CASSQDFGQGLNNEQFF. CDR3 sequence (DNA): TGCGCCAGCAGCCAAGATTTTGGACAGGGTTTAAACAATGAGCAGTTCTTC.

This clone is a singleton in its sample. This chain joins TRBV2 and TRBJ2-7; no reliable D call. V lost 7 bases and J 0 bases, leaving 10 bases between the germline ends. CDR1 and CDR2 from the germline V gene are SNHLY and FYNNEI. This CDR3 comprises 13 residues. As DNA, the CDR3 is TGTGCCAGCAACCTTGGAGACTCCTACGAGCAGTACTTC. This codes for CASNLGDSYEQYF. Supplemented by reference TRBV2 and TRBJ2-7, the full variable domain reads EPEVTQTPSHQVTQMGQEVILRCVPISNHLYFYWYRQILGQKVEFLVSFYNNEISEKSEIFDDQFSVERPDGSNFTLKIRSTKLEDSAMYFCASNLGDSYEQYFGPGTRLTVT.

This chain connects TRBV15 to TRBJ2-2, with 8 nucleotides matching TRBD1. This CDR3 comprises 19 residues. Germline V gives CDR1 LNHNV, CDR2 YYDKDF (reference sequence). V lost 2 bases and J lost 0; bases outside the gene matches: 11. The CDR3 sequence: CATSRSRDRISTNTGELFF. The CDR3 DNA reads TGTGCCACCAGCAGATCCCGGGACAGGATATCTACGAACACCGGGGAGCTGTTTTTT.

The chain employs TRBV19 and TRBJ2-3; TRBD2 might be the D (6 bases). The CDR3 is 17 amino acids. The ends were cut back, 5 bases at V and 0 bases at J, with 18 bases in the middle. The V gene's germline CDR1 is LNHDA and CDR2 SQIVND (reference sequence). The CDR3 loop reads CASSPLGGGVSTDTQYF. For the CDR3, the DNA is TGTGCCAGTAGTCCCTTGGGCGGCGGGGTTAGCACAGATACGCAGTATTTT.

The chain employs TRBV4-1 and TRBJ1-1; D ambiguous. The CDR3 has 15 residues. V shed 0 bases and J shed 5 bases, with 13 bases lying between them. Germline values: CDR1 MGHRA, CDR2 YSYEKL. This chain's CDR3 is CASSQDVRGWTEAFF. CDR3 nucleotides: TGCGCCAGCAGCCAAGATGTGCGAGGCTGGACTGAAGCTTTCTTT.

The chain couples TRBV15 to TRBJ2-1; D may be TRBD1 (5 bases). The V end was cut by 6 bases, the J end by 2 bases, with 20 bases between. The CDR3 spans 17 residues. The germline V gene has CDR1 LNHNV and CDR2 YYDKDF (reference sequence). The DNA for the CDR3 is TGTGCCACCAGTTCTCCCCAGGGAAAGGGTACCTACAATGAGCAGTTCTTC. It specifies CATSSPQGKGTYNEQFF.

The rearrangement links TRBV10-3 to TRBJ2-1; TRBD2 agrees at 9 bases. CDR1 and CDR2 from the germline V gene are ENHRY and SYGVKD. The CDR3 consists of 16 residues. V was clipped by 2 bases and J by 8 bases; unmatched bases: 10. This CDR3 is CAISEEIAGVNDEQFF. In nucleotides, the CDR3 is TGTGCCATCAGTGAGGAGATAGCGGGAGTGAATGATGAGCAGTTCTTC.

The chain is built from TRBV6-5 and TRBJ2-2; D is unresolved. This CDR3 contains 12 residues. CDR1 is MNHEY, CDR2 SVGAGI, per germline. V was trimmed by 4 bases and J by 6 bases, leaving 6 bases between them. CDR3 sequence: CASSFLAGELFF. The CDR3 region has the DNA TGTGCCAGCAGTTTTTTAGCCGGGGAGCTGTTTTTT.

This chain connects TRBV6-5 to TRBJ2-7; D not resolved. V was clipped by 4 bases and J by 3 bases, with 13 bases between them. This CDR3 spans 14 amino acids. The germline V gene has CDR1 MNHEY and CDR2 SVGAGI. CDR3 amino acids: CASSSAASNYEQYF. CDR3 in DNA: TGTGCCAGCAGTTCTGCGGCCTCTAACTACGAGCAGTACTTC.

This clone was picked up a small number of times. CDR3 coding DNA: TGTGCCAGCAGCTTGGACAGATACGAGCAGTACTTC. Translated: CASSLDRYEQYF. The chain is built from TRBV5-4 and TRBJ2-7; no definite D call. The germline gives CDR1 SGHNT, CDR2 YYREEE (reference sequence). CDR3 length equals 12 residues. V was pared by 0 bases and J by 4 bases, with 5 bases between.

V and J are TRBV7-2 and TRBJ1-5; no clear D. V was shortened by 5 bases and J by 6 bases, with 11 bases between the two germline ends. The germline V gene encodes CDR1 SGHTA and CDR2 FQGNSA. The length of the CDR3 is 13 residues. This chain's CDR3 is CASSPSVGQPQHF. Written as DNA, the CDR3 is TGTGCCAGCAGCCCGTCGGTCGGTCAGCCCCAGCATTTT.

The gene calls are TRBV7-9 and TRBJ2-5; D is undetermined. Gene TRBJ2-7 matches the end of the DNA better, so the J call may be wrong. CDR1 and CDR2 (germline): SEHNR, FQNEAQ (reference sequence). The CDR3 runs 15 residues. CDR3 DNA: TGTGCCAGCAGCCTCCTCTTCGGTCCCTCCTACGAGCAGTACTTC. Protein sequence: CASSLLFGPSYEQYF.